Below, 9 T cell receptor beta chains from the same sample are listed, as sequenced in a study of cytomegalovirus exposure and HLA in healthy donors. Primers: 60 Vbeta forward and 13 Jbeta reverse. Assay used: immunoSEQ multiplex PCR; TCRdb lists only in-frame clones, some missing. The table has a few hundred thousand clones, almost 80% seen once. The sequencing input was PBMCs. The receptors were sampled from a man aged 18 to 29 in good health and CMV-seronegative.

This clone was seen only a few times. This sequence joins TRBV25-1 and TRBJ2-2, with D perhaps TRBD1 (6 bases). The CDR3 consists of 16 residues. CDR1 is MGHDK and CDR2 is SYGVNS in the germline V gene. V lost 2 bases and J 0 bases, leaving 10 bases between the germline ends. For the CDR3, the DNA is TGTGCCAGCAGTGAAGACCGACAGGCGAACACCGGGGAGCTGTTTTTT. It translates to CASSEDRQANTGELFF.

To note about this clone: Mismatch with germline at one junction end may stem from a read error. This sequence joins TRBV20-1 and TRBJ2-7; D perhaps matches TRBD2 (5 bases). Germline-derived CDR1 and CDR2 are DFQATT and SNEGSKA (reference sequence). The CDR3 contains 11 residues. This CDR3 reads CGAKFRGEQYF. The CDR3 DNA is TGCGGTGCCAAGTTCCGGGGCGAGCAGTACTTC.

V gene TRBV6-5 combines with J gene TRBJ2-1; 7 bases agree with TRBD2. V gave up 7 bases and J gave up 4 bases; unmatched junction bases: 4. Germline lookup yields CDR1 MNHEY and CDR2 SVGAGI. This CDR3 is built from 13 residues. The CDR3 sequence: CASNQREYNEQFF. The CDR3 DNA is TGTGCCAGCAACCAGCGGGAATACAATGAGCAGTTCTTC.

The rearrangement uses TRBV7-8 and TRBJ2-1, with 11 bases aligning to TRBD1. This CDR3 spans 18 amino acids. Trimming removed 2 bases from V and 3 bases from J; junction bases left unmatched: 9. Germline lookup yields CDR1 SGHVS and CDR2 FQNEAQ. CDR3 region: CASSLNPGQGGYYNEQFF. CDR3 in DNA: TGTGCCAGCAGCTTAAACCCGGGACAGGGGGGGTACTACAATGAGCAGTTCTTC.

This clone has only one observation. The chain couples TRBV11-2 to TRBJ2-7, with 8 bases identical to TRBD2. V lost 5 bases and J lost 6; bases outside the gene matches: 15. This CDR3 is built from 16 residues. Germline-derived CDR1 and CDR2 are SGHAT and FQNNGV. The CDR3 spells CASSPRSGGPAIEQYF. The CDR3 nucleotides are TGTGCCAGCAGCCCCCGAAGCGGGGGCCCGGCTATCGAGCAGTACTTC.

This clone was picked up one time. This sequence joins TRBV7-9 and TRBJ2-7, with D unclear. Germline CDR1 and CDR2: SEHNR and FQNEAQ (reference sequence). The V end lost 5 bases, the J end lost 1 base, and 3 bases lay between the germline ends. The CDR3 extends over 11 amino acids. The CDR3 DNA reads TGTGCCAGCAGCACTTCCTACGAGCAGTACTTC. The encoded protein is CASSTSYEQYF.

J is TRBJ1-1 and V is TRBV4-1; D is ambiguous. Trimming stripped 5 bases from V and 4 bases from J, with 14 bases between. CDR1 is MGHRA, CDR2 YSYEKL, per germline. The CDR3 totals 14 residues. This chain's CDR3 is CASSVPGARTEAFF. The CDR3 DNA reads as TGCGCCAGCAGCGTGCCGGGAGCCCGCACTGAAGCTTTCTTT.

The V gene is TRBV18, the J gene TRBJ2-7, with a tentative D call TRBD2 (6 bases). This CDR3 has 14 amino acids. Germline V gives CDR1 KGHSH, CDR2 LQKENI. V was trimmed by 3 bases and J by 3 bases, leaving 12 bases between them. DNA of the CDR3: TGTGCCAGCTCACCGGGGAGGACCCACTACGAGCAGTACTTC. Its translation is CASSPGRTHYEQYF. Together with reference TRBV18 and TRBJ2-7, the CDR3 gives the full variable domain: NAGVMQNPRHLVRRRGQEARLRCSPMKGHSHVYWYRQLPEEGLKFMVYLQKENIIDESGMPKERFSAEFPKEGPSILRIQQVVRGDSAAYFCASSPGRTHYEQYFGPGTRLTVT.

The chain is built from TRBV2 and TRBJ2-7, with D perhaps TRBD2 (5 bases). The V end was cut by 6 bases, the J end by 0 bases, with 15 bases between. This CDR3 region has 15 residues. The germline CDR1 and CDR2 sequences are SNHLY and FYNNEI. The CDR3 reads CASRNGLLSSYEQYF. The CDR3 DNA follows: TGTGCCAGCAGGAACGGACTTTTAAGCTCCTACGAGCAGTACTTC.